Presented here are 10 T cell receptor beta chains from one specimen sequenced in a study of radiotherapy plus CTLA-4 blockade in lung cancer. Profiled with immunoSEQ multiplex PCR; TCRdb holds only in-frame clones, not every one. The sample carries tens of thousands of clones, around 74% recorded once. The starting material was peripheral blood, obtained from a patient treated with radiotherapy plus ipilimumab. These receptors were collected from a human donor with non-small cell lung cancer that progressed on radiotherapy plus ipilimumab.

V gene TRBV11-2 combines with J gene TRBJ1-3; D gene ambiguous. V was clipped by 4 bases and J by 2 bases, with 12 bases between them. Germline V gene sequence: CDR1 SGHAT, CDR2 FQNNGV. The CDR3 covers 15 residues. The CDR3 DNA reads as TGTGCCAGCAGCTCCCACGGCAACCCTGGAAACACCATATATTTT. It encodes CASSSHGNPGNTIYF.

This clone turned up a few times. The V and J genes are TRBV9 and TRBJ1-2; D remains ambiguous. The CDR3 runs to 17 residues. Trimming pared 4 bases from V and 0 bases from J, leaving 19 bases between. Germline-derived CDR1 and CDR2 are SGDLS and YYNGEE. For the CDR3, the DNA is TGTGCCAGCAGCCCTCCCTCTGGCGGCGGAGCTAACTATGGCTACACCTTC. It codes for CASSPPSGGGANYGYTF.

The rearrangement uses TRBV19 and TRBJ1-5; D remains ambiguous. Trimming stripped 0 bases from V and 6 bases from J, with 9 bases between. This CDR3 has 14 residues. In germline, CDR1 is LNHDA, CDR2 SQIVND (reference sequence). The CDR3 DNA reads as TGTGCCAGTAGTATAGATACGACGAGTCAGCCCCAGCATTTT. It yields the protein CASSIDTTSQPQHF.

In its sample, this clone was seen a few times. J is TRBJ2-3 and V is TRBV2; D is possibly TRBD2 (7 bases). Trimming removed 8 bases from V and 3 bases from J, with 12 bases in between. The CDR3 is 13 residues long. Germline-derived CDR1 and CDR2 are SNHLY and FYNNEI. The CDR3: CASLGRGTDTQYF. CDR3 nucleotide sequence: TGTGCCAGCCTAGGGAGGGGGACAGATACGCAGTATTTT.

This clone was seen more than once but under ten times. V gene TRBV6-6 combines with J gene TRBJ2-3; 7 bases fit TRBD2. V was pared by 4 bases and J by 3 bases, with 4 bases of the junction left unmatched. The CDR3 covers 14 residues. Germline-derived CDR1 and CDR2 are MNHNY and SVGAGI (reference sequence). CDR3 region: CASSSWGGTDTQYF. The CDR3 DNA sequence: TGTGCCAGCAGTTCCTGGGGGGGAACAGATACGCAGTATTTT.

The V gene is TRBV5-5, the J gene TRBJ2-3, with D possibly matching TRBD1 (5 bases). V shed 1 base and J shed 4 bases, with 10 bases lying between them. The germline V gene encodes CDR1 SGHKS and CDR2 YYEKEE (reference sequence). The length of the CDR3 is 14 residues. The CDR3 sequence is CASSLSGWADTQYF. The CDR3 DNA reads as TGTGCCAGCAGCTTGTCAGGGTGGGCAGATACGCAGTATTTT. Looking up the rest from reference TRBV5-5 and TRBJ2-3 gives the full variable domain: DAGVTQSPTHLIKTRGQQVTLRCSPISGHKSVSWYQQVLGQGPQFIFQYYEKEERGRGNFPDRFSARQFPNYSSELNVNALLLGDSALYLCASSLSGWADTQYFGPGTRLTVL.

This chain uses TRBV4-3 with TRBJ1-2; 7 bases match TRBD1. CDR1 is LGHNA, CDR2 YSLEER, per germline. With 0 bases clipped from V and 3 bases from J, the junction kept 4 bases outside the gene matches. CDR3 size: 15 residues. Written as DNA, the CDR3 is TGCGCCAGCAGCCAAGACCGGGACAGATACTATGGCTACACCTTC. This gives the protein CASSQDRDRYYGYTF.

This chain links TRBV5-1 with TRBJ2-5; D unresolved. Germline V gives CDR1 SGHRS, CDR2 YFSETQ. This CDR3 comprises 13 residues. V was trimmed by 2 bases and J by 1 base, leaving 6 bases between them. The CDR3 coding sequence is TGCGCCAGCAGCTTCGGGTCCCAAGAGACCCAGTACTTC. Translation: CASSFGSQETQYF.

This sequence joins TRBV28 and TRBJ2-5, with D perhaps given as TRBD1 or TRBD2 (6 bases each). This CDR3 comprises 14 residues. V was pared by 3 bases and J by 5 bases, with 13 bases between. The germline V gene has CDR1 MDHEN and CDR2 SYDVKM. The CDR3 loop is CASSFMGGTETQYF. The DNA for the CDR3 is TGTGCCAGCAGTTTTATGGGGGGCACGGAGACCCAGTACTTC.

This clone was seen a handful of times. The CDR3 DNA sequence: TGTGCCAGTAGCGGACAGGGGGCTGGGGCCAACGTCCTGACTTTC. Its translation is CASSGQGAGANVLTF. This chain uses TRBV19 with TRBJ2-6; 10 positions match TRBD1. This CDR3 region has 15 residues. The germline CDR1 and CDR2 sequences are LNHDA and SQIVND (reference sequence). The V gene end was trimmed by 6 bases and the J gene end by 2 bases; junction bases not matched to a gene: 1.